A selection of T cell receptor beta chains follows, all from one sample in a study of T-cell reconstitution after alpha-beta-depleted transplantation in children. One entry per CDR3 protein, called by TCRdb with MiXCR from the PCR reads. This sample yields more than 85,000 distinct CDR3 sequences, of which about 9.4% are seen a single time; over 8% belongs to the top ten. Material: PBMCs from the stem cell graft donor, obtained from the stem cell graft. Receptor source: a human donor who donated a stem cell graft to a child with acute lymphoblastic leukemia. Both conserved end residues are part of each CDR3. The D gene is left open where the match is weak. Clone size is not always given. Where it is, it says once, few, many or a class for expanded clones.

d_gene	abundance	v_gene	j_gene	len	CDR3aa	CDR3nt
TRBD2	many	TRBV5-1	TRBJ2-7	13	CASNSGTTYEQYF	TGCGCCAGCAACTCTGGGACTACCTACGAGCAGTACTTC
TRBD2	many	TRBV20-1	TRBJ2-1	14	CSASMLAGGNEQFF	TGCAGTGCTAGTATGTTAGCGGGAGGGAATGAGCAGTTCTTC
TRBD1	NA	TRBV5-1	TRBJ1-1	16	CASSKGQGGVNTEAFF	TGCGCCAGCAGCAAGGGACAGGGTGGAGTGAACACTGAAGCTTTCTTT
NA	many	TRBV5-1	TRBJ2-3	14	CASSEGPGTDTQYF	TGCGCCAGCAGCGAGGGACCCGGCACAGATACGCAGTATTTT
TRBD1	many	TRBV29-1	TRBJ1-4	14	CSVGTGVSNEKLFF	TGCAGCGTTGGGACAGGAGTCTCTAATGAAAAACTGTTTTTT
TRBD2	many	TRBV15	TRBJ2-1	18	CATTQTGSSGRLYNEQFF	TGTGCCACCACCCAGACAGGGTCCAGCGGGAGGCTTTACAATGAGCAGTTCTTC
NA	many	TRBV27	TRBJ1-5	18	CASKANFLSSGSNQPQHF	TGTGCCAGCAAAGCTAACTTCCTCTCGTCCGGTAGCAATCAGCCCCAGCATTTT
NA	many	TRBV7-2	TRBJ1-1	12	CASSLKGLEAFF	TGTGCCAGCAGCTTAAAAGGGCTCGAAGCTTTCTTT
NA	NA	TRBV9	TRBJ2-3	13	CASSVAGLHTQYF	TGTGCCAGCAGCGTAGCTGGTCTTCATACGCAGTATTTT
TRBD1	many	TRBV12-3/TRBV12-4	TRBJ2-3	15	CASSLTGAFTDTQYF	TGTGCCAGCAGTCTGACAGGGGCTTTCACAGATACGCAGTATTTT
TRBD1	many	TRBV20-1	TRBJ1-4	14	CSAREVTGYEKLFF	TGCAGTGCTAGAGAGGTGACAGGGTATGAAAAACTGTTTTTT
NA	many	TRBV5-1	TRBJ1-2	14	CASSASPLGEGYTF	TGCGCCAGCAGCGCCTCACCCTTGGGGGAGGGCTACACCTTC
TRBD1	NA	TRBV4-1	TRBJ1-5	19	CASSRTWTGGQLSNQPQHF	TGCGCCAGCAGCCGTACCTGGACAGGGGGCCAACTTAGCAATCAGCCCCAGCATTTT
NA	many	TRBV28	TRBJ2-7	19	CASSPTTAQSPHFTYEQYF	TGTGCCAGCAGTCCGACGACAGCCCAGTCTCCTCACTTCACCTACGAGCAGTACTTC
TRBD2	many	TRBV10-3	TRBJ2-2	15	CAIAGSGGATGELFF	TGTGCCATTGCCGGTAGCGGGGGGGCCACCGGGGAGCTGTTTTTT
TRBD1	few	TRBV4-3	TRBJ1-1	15	CASSQQTGANTEAFF	TGCGCCAGCAGCCAACAGACAGGGGCGAACACTGAAGCTTTCTTT
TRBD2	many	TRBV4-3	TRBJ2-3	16	CASSQEGTRGADTQYF	TGCGCCAGCAGCCAAGAGGGGACTAGGGGGGCAGATACGCAGTATTTT
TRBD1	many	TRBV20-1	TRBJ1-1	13	CSARGAVGTEAFF	TGCAGTGCCAGGGGGGCAGTCGGCACTGAAGCTTTCTTT
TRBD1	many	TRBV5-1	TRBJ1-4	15	CASSSGETGFEKLFF	TGCGCCAGCAGCTCGGGTGAGACAGGGTTTGAAAAACTGTTTTTT
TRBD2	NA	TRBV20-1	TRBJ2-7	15	CSASPSGGLSYEQYF	TGCAGTGCTAGCCCTAGCGGGGGCCTCTCCTACGAGCAGTACTTC
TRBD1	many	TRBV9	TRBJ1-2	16	CASSEQGAGIRYGYTF	TGTGCCAGCAGCGAACAGGGGGCGGGAATCCGGTATGGCTACACCTTC
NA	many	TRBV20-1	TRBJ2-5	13	CSAVQGGQETQYF	TGCAGTGCTGTCCAGGGTGGTCAAGAGACCCAGTACTTC
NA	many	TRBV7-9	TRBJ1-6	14	CASSSEGRDSPLHF	TGTGCCAGCAGCTCCGAGGGTAGGGATTCACCCCTCCACTTT
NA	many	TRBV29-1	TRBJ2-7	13	CSVETRYSYEQYF	TGCAGCGTTGAGACACGTTACTCCTACGAGCAGTACTTC
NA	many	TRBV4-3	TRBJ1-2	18	CASSQGYFGEPQNYGYTF	TGCGCCAGCAGCCAAGGTTATTTCGGGGAGCCTCAGAACTATGGCTACACCTTC
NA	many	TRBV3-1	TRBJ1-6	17	CASSQDNLLGYNSPLHF	TGTGCCAGCAGCCAAGATAACCTATTGGGATATAATTCACCCCTCCACTTT
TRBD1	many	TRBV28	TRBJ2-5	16	CASSPPGQGRGETQYF	TGTGCCAGCAGTCCCCCCGGACAGGGGAGGGGAGAGACCCAGTACTTC